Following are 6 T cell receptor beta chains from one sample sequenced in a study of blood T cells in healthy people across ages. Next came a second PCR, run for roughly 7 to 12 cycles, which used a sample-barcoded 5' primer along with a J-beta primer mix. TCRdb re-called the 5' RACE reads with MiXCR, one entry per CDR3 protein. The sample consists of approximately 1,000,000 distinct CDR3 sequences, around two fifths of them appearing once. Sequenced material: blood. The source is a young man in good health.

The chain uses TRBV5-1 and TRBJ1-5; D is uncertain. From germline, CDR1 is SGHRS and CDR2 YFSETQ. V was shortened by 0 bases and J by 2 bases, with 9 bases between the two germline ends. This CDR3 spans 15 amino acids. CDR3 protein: CASSLAGNGNQPQHF. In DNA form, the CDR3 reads TGCGCCAGCAGCTTGGCGGGGAATGGCAATCAGCCCCAGCATTTT.

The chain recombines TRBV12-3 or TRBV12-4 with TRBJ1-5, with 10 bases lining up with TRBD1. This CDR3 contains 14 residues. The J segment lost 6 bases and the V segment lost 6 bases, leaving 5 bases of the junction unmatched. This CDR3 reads CASSQTGGSQPQHF. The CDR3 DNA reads TGTGCCAGCAGCCAGACAGGGGGCAGTCAGCCCCAGCATTTT.

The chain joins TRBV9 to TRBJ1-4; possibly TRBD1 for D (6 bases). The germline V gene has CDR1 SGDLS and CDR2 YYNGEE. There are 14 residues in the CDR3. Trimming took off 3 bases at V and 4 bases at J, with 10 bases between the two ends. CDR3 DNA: TGTGCCAGCAGCGCGGGGACATATAATGAAAAACTGTTTTTT. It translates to CASSAGTYNEKLFF.

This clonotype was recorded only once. For the CDR3, the DNA is TGTGCCAGCAGCCAAGTGGAGTCCTCCACAGATACGCAGTATTTT. Translated, it gives CASSQVESSTDTQYF. The J gene is TRBJ2-3, the V gene TRBV4-2; D ambiguous. The CDR3 covers 15 residues. Trimming stripped 1 base from V and 2 bases from J, with 10 bases between. The germline V gene has CDR1 LGHNA and CDR2 YNFKEQ.

DNA of the CDR3: TGTGCCAGCAGTGACTTTAGACAGGGTAACACCGGGGAGCTGTTTTTT. Amino acid sequence: CASSDFRQGNTGELFF. The chain is built from TRBV25-1 and TRBJ2-2; 7 nucleotides match TRBD1. The germline CDR1 and CDR2 sequences are MGHDK and SYGVNS. V was clipped by 3 bases and J by 2 bases; unmatched bases: 6. The CDR3 consists of 16 residues.

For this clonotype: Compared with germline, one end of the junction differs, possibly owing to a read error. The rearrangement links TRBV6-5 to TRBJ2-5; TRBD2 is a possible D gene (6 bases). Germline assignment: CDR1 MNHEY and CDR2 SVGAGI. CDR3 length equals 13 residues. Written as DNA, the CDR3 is TGTGCCAGCAGCCTCGACGGGGGAGAGACCCTGTACTTC. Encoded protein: CASSLDGGETLYF.